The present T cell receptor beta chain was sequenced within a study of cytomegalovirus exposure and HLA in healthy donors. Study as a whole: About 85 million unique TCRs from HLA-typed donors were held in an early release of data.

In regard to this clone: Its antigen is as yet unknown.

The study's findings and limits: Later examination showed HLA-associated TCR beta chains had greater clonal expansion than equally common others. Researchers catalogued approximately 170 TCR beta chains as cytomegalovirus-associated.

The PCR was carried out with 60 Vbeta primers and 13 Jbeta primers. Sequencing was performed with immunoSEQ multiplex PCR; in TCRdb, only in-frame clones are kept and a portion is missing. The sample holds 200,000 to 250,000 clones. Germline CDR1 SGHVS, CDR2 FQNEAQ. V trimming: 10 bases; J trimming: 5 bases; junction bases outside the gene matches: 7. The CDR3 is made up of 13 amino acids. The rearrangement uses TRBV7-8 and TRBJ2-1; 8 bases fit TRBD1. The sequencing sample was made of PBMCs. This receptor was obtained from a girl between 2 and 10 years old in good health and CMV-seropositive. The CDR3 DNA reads TGTGCCATCCAGGGGGCAAGGAACAATGAGCAGTTCTTC. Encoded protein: CAIQGARNNEQFF.